The 32 T cell receptor beta chains in this list originate from one sample, sequenced in a study of response to subunit inactivated influenza vaccine. TCRdb analysed the RT-PCR reads with MiXCR anew, one entry per CDR3 protein. The table records roughly 500,000 distinct CDR3 sequences, approximately 15% of them present only once. Sequenced here: CD4+ T cells sorted from PBMCs, sampled less than 30 months after vaccination. All receptors come from a man in his fifties or sixties who received an inactivated influenza vaccine.

The rearrangement joins TRBV20-1 to TRBJ2-1, with D perhaps matching TRBD2 (5 bases). Per the germline V gene, CDR1 is DFQATT and CDR2 is SNEGSKA (reference sequence). V was shortened by 3 bases and J by 6 bases, with 12 bases between the two germline ends. The CDR3 totals 13 residues. CDR3 DNA sequence: TGCAGTGCTAGGCCCCCTAGCTCCAATGAGCAGTTCTTC. Translation: CSARPPSSNEQFF.

The chain carries TRBV6-6 and TRBJ2-3; D gene uncertain. Germline V gene sequence: CDR1 MNHNY, CDR2 SVGAGI (reference sequence). V was cut by 5 bases and J by 11 bases, with 11 bases left in between. The CDR3 length is 11 residues. This chain's CDR3 is CASSRDREQYF. The CDR3 DNA follows: TGTGCCAGCAGTCGAGATAGGGAGCAGTATTTT.

V and J are TRBV18 and TRBJ2-5; D remains ambiguous. The germline V gene encodes CDR1 KGHSH and CDR2 LQKENI. Trimming removed 3 bases at V and 5 bases at J, with 10 bases between. CDR3 length: 13 amino acids. The CDR3, as DNA: TGTGCCAGCTCACCTGGAGCTGGGGAGACCCAGTACTTC. It specifies CASSPGAGETQYF.

This clonotype turned up a few times. The chain has TRBV6-1 and TRBJ2-3, with D possibly being TRBD2 (6 bases). V was cut by 3 bases and J by 3 bases, with 13 bases left in between. Germline V gene lookup returns CDR1 MNHNS and CDR2 SASEGT. The CDR3 runs 15 residues. The CDR3 region is CASSDGGTSTDTQYF. The CDR3 DNA follows: TGTGCCAGCAGTGATGGCGGGACTTCGACAGATACGCAGTATTTT.

The J gene is TRBJ2-3, the V gene TRBV6-2 or TRBV6-3; 10 positions agree with TRBD2. The CDR3 has 16 amino acids. The junction had 9 bases not matched to a gene; V was cut back by 4 bases and J by 5 bases. In germline, CDR1 is MNHEY, CDR2 SVGEGT. As DNA, the CDR3 is TGTGCCAGCAGTTCAAGGACTAGCGGCCCCTTAGATACGCAGTATTTT. Amino acids: CASSSRTSGPLDTQYF.

The table lists this clonotype with a few counts. This chain connects TRBV5-1 to TRBJ2-1; 12 positions agree with TRBD2. The CDR3 extends over 16 amino acids. From germline, CDR1 is SGHRS and CDR2 YFSETQ. J was trimmed by 7 bases and V by 4 bases; bases with no gene match: 9. The chain's CDR3 is CASSPTTSGSSNEQFF. In DNA form, the CDR3 reads TGCGCCAGCAGCCCAACGACTAGCGGGAGTTCAAATGAGCAGTTCTTC.

This chain uses TRBV7-9 with TRBJ2-7; TRBD1 aligns across 7 bases. Germline V gene data show CDR1 as SEHNR and CDR2 as FQNEAQ (reference sequence). Trimming at V came to 3 bases and at J to 6 bases, leaving 11 bases not matched to a gene. The CDR3 consists of 15 residues. CDR3 region: CASSLHQGVTLEQYF. CDR3 nucleotide sequence: TGTGCCAGCAGCTTGCATCAGGGGGTTACCCTCGAGCAGTACTTC.

The V gene is TRBV20-1, the J gene TRBJ2-2; no clear D gene. Germline CDR1 DFQATT, CDR2 SNEGSKA (reference sequence). V was shortened by 5 bases and J by 9 bases, with 19 bases between the two germline ends. The CDR3 is 14 amino acids. The CDR3 nucleotides are TGCAGTGCTTACGATAGAATCCGATTTAGGGAGCTGTTTTTT. Residues: CSAYDRIRFRELFF.

This clonotype occurred a few times. The chain employs TRBV20-1 and TRBJ2-1; TRBD1 is a possible D gene (6 bases). CDR3 length equals 13 residues. The germline V and J ends were trimmed by 2 bases and 3 bases, with 8 bases remaining between them. Germline lookup yields CDR1 DFQATT and CDR2 SNEGSKA (reference sequence). The CDR3 bases are TGCAGTGCTAGACTAGGGGGCTACAATGAGCAGTTCTTC. This codes for CSARLGGYNEQFF.

CDR3 nucleotide sequence: TGCGCCAGCAGCAAGGGACTAGCGGGAGACCTAAGCACAGATACGCAGTATTTT. This encodes CASSKGLAGDLSTDTQYF. The chain couples TRBV5-1 to TRBJ2-3, with 14 bases fitting TRBD2. This CDR3 region has 18 residues. With 4 bases clipped from V and 0 bases from J, the junction kept 7 bases outside the gene matches. Germline assignment: CDR1 SGHRS and CDR2 YFSETQ.

The J gene is TRBJ2-7, the V gene TRBV20-1; 7 bases map to TRBD2. Germline V CDR1 and CDR2: DFQATT, SNEGSKA (reference sequence). V trimming: 0 bases; J trimming: 4 bases; junction bases outside the gene matches: 6. The CDR3 totals 14 residues. CDR3: CSARDFSGVYEQYF. CDR3 DNA: TGCAGTGCTAGAGATTTCAGCGGGGTTTACGAGCAGTACTTC.

There are a few counts of this clonotype. V is TRBV20-1 and J is TRBJ2-3, with 7 bases that match TRBD1. CDR3 size: 11 residues. CDR1 and CDR2 (germline): DFQATT, SNEGSKA (reference sequence). CDR3 in amino acids: CRGDSTDTQYF. The DNA for the CDR3 is TGCAGGGGGGACAGTACAGATACGCAGTATTTT.

The J gene is TRBJ1-1, the V gene TRBV11-2; D uncertain. This CDR3 is built from 13 residues. The V end lost 2 bases, the J end lost 3 bases, and 7 bases lay between the germline ends. Germline CDR1 and CDR2: SGHAT and FQNNGV. In DNA, the CDR3 is TGTGCCAGCAGCTTAAGGTGGGACACTGAAGCTTTCTTT. Amino acids: CASSLRWDTEAFF.

The rearrangement uses TRBV12-3 or TRBV12-4 and TRBJ1-4; D gene ambiguous. V was shortened by 6 bases and J by 7 bases, with 15 bases between the two germline ends. CDR3 length: 14 amino acids. For the CDR3, the DNA is TGTGCCAGCAGCAACCGGCCGCGAGCTGAAAAACTGTTTTTT. It encodes CASSNRPRAEKLFF.

This clonotype was observed many times. The CDR3 here is CASSPRGRNTIYF. The CDR3 coding sequence is TGTGCCAGCAGCCCCCGCGGCCGAAACACCATATATTTT. This rearrangement joins TRBV7-2 to TRBJ1-3, with no clear D. Trimming stripped 5 bases from V and 5 bases from J, with 10 bases between. The germline V gene has CDR1 SGHTA and CDR2 FQGNSA. There are 13 residues in the CDR3. The variable domain in full, with the rest retrieved from reference TRBV7-2 and TRBJ1-3, is GAGVSQSPSNKVTEKGKDVELRCDPISGHTALYWYRQSLGQGLEFLIYFQGNSAPDKSGLPSDRFSAERTGGSVSTLTIQRTQQEDSAVYLCASSPRGRNTIYFGEGSWLTVV.

This clonotype occurred many times. The CDR3 loop reads CASRRSGGAPYEQYF. CDR3 bases: TGTGCCAGCAGACGTAGCGGGGGGGCACCCTACGAGCAGTACTTC. The chain has TRBV6-1 and TRBJ2-7; 11 positions agree with TRBD2. Germline V gene data show CDR1 as MNHNS and CDR2 as SASEGT. This CDR3 is 15 amino acids long. V trimming: 6 bases; J trimming: 2 bases; junction bases outside the gene matches: 6.

This clonotype came up many times. CDR3 protein: CASSPLSGRVYEQYF. CDR3 DNA: TGTGCCAGCAGCCCACTAAGCGGGAGGGTCTACGAGCAGTACTTC. The chain joins TRBV7-2 to TRBJ2-7, with 10 bases fitting TRBD2. V lost 5 bases and J lost 3; bases outside the gene matches: 7. Germline assignment: CDR1 SGHTA and CDR2 FQGNSA. The CDR3 length is 15 residues.

The chain couples TRBV7-2 to TRBJ1-1; D gene unclear. The V and J ends lost 5 bases and 0 bases respectively, with 13 bases between them. Germline-derived CDR1 and CDR2 are SGHTA and FQGNSA. The CDR3 runs 15 residues. CDR3 residues: CASSLSPVMNTEAFF. Here the CDR3 DNA reads TGTGCCAGCAGCCTAAGCCCGGTGATGAACACTGAAGCTTTCTTT.

The chain links TRBV20-1 to TRBJ1-3; the D gene is possibly TRBD1 (6 bases). V gave up 1 base and J gave up 4 bases, with 14 bases separating them. Germline-derived CDR1 and CDR2 are DFQATT and SNEGSKA (reference sequence). CDR3 length: 15 amino acids. CDR3 DNA sequence: TGCAGTGCTAGAGTGGCAGGGGCGAGAGGAAACACCATATATTTT. It specifies CSARVAGARGNTIYF.

This clonotype was detected a few times. The CDR3, as DNA: TGCGCCAGCTCTACGGGCAGGCAGAAAGAGACCCAGTACTTC. Translating it yields CASSTGRQKETQYF. The V and J genes are TRBV5-1 and TRBJ2-5; no reliable D call. V was shortened by 7 bases and J by 3 bases, with 16 bases between the two germline ends. The V gene's germline CDR1 is SGHRS and CDR2 YFSETQ. The CDR3 sequence is 14 residues long.

This clonotype occurred a few times. The J gene is TRBJ1-5, the V gene TRBV6-5, with TRBD1 matching over 7 bases. V dropped 0 bases and J dropped 4; count of bases not matched to a gene: 9. CDR1 is MNHEY, CDR2 SVGAGI, per germline. The CDR3 consists of 17 residues. The CDR3 bases are TGTGCCAGCAGTTACTCCGCCAGGGGGGCTACTAATCAGCCCCAGCATTTT. It yields the protein CASSYSARGATNQPQHF.

This clonotype was seen only a few times. As DNA, the CDR3 is TGTGCCAGCAGCTCCCTCACTAGCGGGAGGACCGGTGAGCAGTTCTTC. Its translation is CASSSLTSGRTGEQFF. This chain joins TRBV12-3 or TRBV12-4 and TRBJ2-1; TRBD2 matches at 12 bases. The length of the CDR3 is 16 residues. Trimming cost V 6 bases and J 9 bases; bases outside gene matches: 12.

This clonotype was counted only a few times. The chain combines TRBV5-8 with TRBJ2-1, with a tentative D call TRBD2 (5 bases). V was clipped by 4 bases and J by 9 bases, with 23 bases between them. Germline assignment: CDR1 SGHTS and CDR2 YDEGEE. This CDR3 is built from 16 residues. The CDR3 is CASSPGSVVFLAEQFF. In DNA form, the CDR3 reads TGTGCCAGCAGCCCCGGATCGGTGGTGTTCCTAGCTGAGCAGTTCTTC. The variable domain in full, completed from reference TRBV5-8 and TRBJ2-1, reads EAGVTQSPTHLIKTRGQQATLRCSPISGHTSVYWYQQALGLGLQFLLWYDEGEERNRGNFPPRFSGRQFPNYSSELNVNALELEDSALYLCASSPGSVVFLAEQFFGPGTRLTVL.

This clonotype was picked up a small number of times. The chain combines TRBV5-7 with TRBJ1-5; D is unresolved. TRBV5-7 is an ORF, and what it does is uncertain. V was trimmed by 1 base and J by 0 bases, leaving 14 bases between them. This CDR3 comprises 17 residues. CDR3 nucleotides: TGTGCCAGCAGCTTGTTTCGCCGTTTCAGTAGCAATCAGCCCCAGCATTTT. Its translation: CASSLFRRFSSNQPQHF.

This clonotype was counted a few times. The chain is built from TRBV29-1 and TRBJ2-7; possible D gene TRBD1, 6 bases. This CDR3 spans 12 amino acids. CDR1 SQVTM and CDR2 ANQGSEA come from the germline V gene. V dropped 5 bases and J dropped 5 bases, with 13 bases sitting between them. The CDR3 loop is CSVPTQGHEQYF. The CDR3 coding sequence is TGCAGCGTTCCCACACAGGGTCACGAGCAGTACTTC.

This clonotype was found a few times. V and J are TRBV12-3 or TRBV12-4 and TRBJ1-2; 8 bases agree with TRBD1. The V segment lost 5 bases and the J segment 9 bases; nucleotides outside the gene matches: 11. The CDR3 is 14 residues long. Here the CDR3 DNA reads TGTGCCAGCAGTCTAAGGACAGGGCCCGGGAGCTACACCTTC. This sequence encodes CASSLRTGPGSYTF.

This clonotype has at least ten counts. The V gene is TRBV18, the J gene TRBJ2-1; D perhaps matches TRBD2 (5 bases). The CDR3 consists of 13 residues. Germline lookup yields CDR1 KGHSH and CDR2 LQKENI. Trimming stripped 6 bases from V and 8 bases from J, with 14 bases between. The CDR3 protein is CASSTMSGDEQFF. The CDR3 coding sequence is TGTGCCAGCTCGACTATGAGCGGCGATGAGCAGTTCTTC.

This sequence joins TRBV20-1 and TRBJ1-3; 9 bases are a match to TRBD1. The ends lost 7 bases at V and 3 bases at J; junction bases unmatched: 7. The CDR3 sequence is 14 residues long. Per germline, CDR1 DFQATT and CDR2 SNEGSKA (reference sequence). The CDR3 here is CSGLQGAGGNTIYF. CDR3 coding DNA: TGCAGTGGTCTACAGGGGGCTGGTGGAAACACCATATATTTT.

J is TRBJ2-7 and V is TRBV28; 8 bases are shared with TRBD1. Germline V gene data show CDR1 as MDHEN and CDR2 as SYDVKM. V was clipped by 6 bases and J by 0 bases; unmatched bases: 7. This CDR3 contains 15 residues. The CDR3, as DNA: TGTGCCAGCAGAAGAGACAGGGGCCGCTCCTACGAGCAGTACTTC. Its translation is CASRRDRGRSYEQYF.

The chain links TRBV5-1 to TRBJ2-1, with 9 positions matching TRBD2. CDR3 size: 16 residues. CDR1 SGHRS and CDR2 YFSETQ come from the germline V gene. V lost 0 bases and J lost 2; bases outside the gene matches: 3. The CDR3 loop reads CASSLESGGTYNEQFF. CDR3 nucleotide sequence: TGCGCCAGCAGCTTGGAAAGCGGGGGGACCTACAATGAGCAGTTCTTC.

This clonotype occurred many times. The chain employs TRBV7-2 and TRBJ2-3; 10 bases are a match to TRBD2. Germline assignment: CDR1 SGHTA and CDR2 FQGNSA. The CDR3 contains 13 residues. V shed 1 base and J 11 bases; nucleotides not matched to a gene: 3. CDR3 sequence reads: CASSLVSGGGQYF. Here the CDR3 DNA reads TGTGCCAGCAGCTTAGTCAGCGGGGGGGGGCAGTATTTT.

This clonotype was counted a few times. The chain employs TRBV7-8 and TRBJ2-2, with D unclear. The V gene's germline CDR1 is SGHVS and CDR2 FQNEAQ. This CDR3 region has 16 residues. V shed 4 bases and J shed 1 base, with 13 bases lying between them. CDR3 in DNA: TGTGCCAGCAGCTCTACCCTGGGGATGAACACCGGGGAGCTGTTTTTT. Its protein product is CASSSTLGMNTGELFF.